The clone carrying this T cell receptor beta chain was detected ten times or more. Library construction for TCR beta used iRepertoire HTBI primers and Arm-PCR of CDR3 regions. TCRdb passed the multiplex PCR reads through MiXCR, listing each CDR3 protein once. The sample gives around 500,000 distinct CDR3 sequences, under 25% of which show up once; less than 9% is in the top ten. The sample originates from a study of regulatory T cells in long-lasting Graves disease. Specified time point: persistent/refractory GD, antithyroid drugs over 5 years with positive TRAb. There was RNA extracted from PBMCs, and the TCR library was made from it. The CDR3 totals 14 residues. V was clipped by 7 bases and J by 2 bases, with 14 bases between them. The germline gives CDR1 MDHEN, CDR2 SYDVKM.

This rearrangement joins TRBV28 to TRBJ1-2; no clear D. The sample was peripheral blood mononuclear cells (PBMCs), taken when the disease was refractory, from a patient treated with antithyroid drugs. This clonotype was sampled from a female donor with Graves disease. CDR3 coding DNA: TGTGCCAGCAATTTTTGGGGAGTCAACTATGGCTACACCTTC. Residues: CASNFWGVNYGYTF.